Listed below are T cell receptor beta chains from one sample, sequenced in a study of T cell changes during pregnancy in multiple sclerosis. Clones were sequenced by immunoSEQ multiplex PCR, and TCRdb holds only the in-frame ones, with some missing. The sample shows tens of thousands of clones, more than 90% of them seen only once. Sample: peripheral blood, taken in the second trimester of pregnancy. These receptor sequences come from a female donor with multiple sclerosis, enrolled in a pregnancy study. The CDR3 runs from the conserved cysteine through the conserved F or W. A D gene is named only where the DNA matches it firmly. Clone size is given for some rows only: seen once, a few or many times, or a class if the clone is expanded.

CDR3: CASNGGPSGANVLTF
DNA: TGTGCCAGCAACGGAGGACCCTCTGGGGCCAACGTCCTGACTTTC
D: .
V: TRBV6-1
J: TRBJ2-6
size: .

CDR3: CSVVAGGRNEQFF
DNA: TGCAGCGTTGTAGCGGGAGGGAGAAATGAGCAGTTCTTC
D: TRBD2
V: TRBV29-1
J: TRBJ2-1
size: .

CDR3: CASGLGTSGNEQFF
DNA: TGTGCCAGCGGCCTGGGGACTAGTGGGAATGAGCAGTTCTTC
D: TRBD2
V: TRBV28
J: TRBJ2-1
size: .

CDR3: CASSLLLRRFHEQFF
DNA: TGTGCCAGCAGCTTACTTCTTCGGCGGTTCCATGAGCAGTTCTTC
D: .
V: TRBV11-3
J: TRBJ2-1
size: .

CDR3: CASSLVEDRGYEQYF
DNA: TGTGCCAGCAGCTTAGTAGAGGACAGGGGTTACGAGCAGTACTTC
D: TRBD1
V: TRBV7-8
J: TRBJ2-7
size: .

CDR3: CASSLGSGTRTDTQYF
DNA: TGCGCCAGCAGCTTGGGGAGCGGAACCCGCACAGATACGCAGTATTTT
D: .
V: TRBV5-1
J: TRBJ2-3
size: .

CDR3: CASSLGLAGTYEQYF
DNA: TGTGCCAGCAGTTTGGGACTAGCGGGAACCTACGAGCAGTACTTC
D: TRBD2
V: TRBV28
J: TRBJ2-7
size: .

CDR3: CASSFGGQGRTQPQHF
DNA: TGTGCCAGCAGCTTTGGCGGCCAGGGTAGGACTCAGCCCCAGCATTTT
D: .
V: TRBV5-6
J: TRBJ1-5
size: .

CDR3: CASRMRGGDEQFF
DNA: TGTGCCAGCCGTATGAGGGGAGGTGATGAGCAGTTCTTC
D: .
V: TRBV5-6
J: TRBJ2-1
size: once

CDR3: CASSYSGQGSYEQYF
DNA: TGTGCCAGCAGTTACTCGGGACAGGGCTCCTACGAGCAGTACTTC
D: TRBD1
V: TRBV6-5
J: TRBJ2-7
size: .

CDR3: CASSVDGEVLTEAFF
DNA: TGTGCCAGCAGCGTAGATGGGGAGGTTTTGACTGAAGCTTTCTTT
D: .
V: TRBV9
J: TRBJ1-1
size: .

CDR3: CASSFTPGWETEAFF
DNA: TGTGCCAGCAGCTTTACCCCAGGGTGGGAAACTGAAGCTTTCTTT
D: .
V: TRBV5-8
J: TRBJ1-1
size: .

CDR3: CASSTGTLYEQYF
DNA: TGCGCCAGCAGCACCGGGACTCTTTACGAGCAGTACTTC
D: .
V: TRBV5-1
J: TRBJ2-7
size: once

CDR3: CASSLEAGGPPGYTF
DNA: TGCGCCAGCAGCTTGGAGGCAGGGGGGCCTCCGGGCTACACCTTC
D: TRBD1
V: TRBV5-1
J: TRBJ1-2
size: .

CDR3: CASSPGQGEMREQYF
DNA: TGTGCCAGCAGCCCGGGACAGGGGGAGATGAGAGAGCAGTACTTC
D: TRBD1
V: TRBV5-8
J: TRBJ2-7
size: .

CDR3: CASTLGGSDEQYF
DNA: TGTGCCAGCACCCTCGGGGGGAGTGACGAGCAGTACTTC
D: TRBD2
V: TRBV28
J: TRBJ2-7
size: .

CDR3: CASSPPPSGRAGETQYF
DNA: TGTGCCAGCAGCCCCCCCCCTAGCGGGAGGGCAGGAGAGACCCAGTACTTC
D: TRBD2
V: TRBV13
J: TRBJ2-5
size: .

CDR3: CSAADRGGYTF
DNA: TGCAGTGCTGCCGACAGGGGAGGCTACACCTTC
D: TRBD1
V: TRBV20-1
J: TRBJ1-2
size: .

CDR3: CSVGGVNQPQHF
DNA: TGCAGCGTTGGGGGGGTAAATCAGCCCCAGCATTTT
D: .
V: TRBV29-1
J: TRBJ1-5
size: .

CDR3: CASSLRAGTDTQYF
DNA: TGCGCCAGCAGCCTGAGGGCCGGGACAGATACGCAGTATTTT
D: .
V: TRBV4-1
J: TRBJ2-3
size: .

CDR3: CASVSYEQYF
DNA: TGCGCCAGCGTTTCTTACGAGCAGTACTTC
D: .
V: TRBV10-1
J: TRBJ2-7
size: few

CDR3: CASSLGGPLNEQFF
DNA: TGTGCCAGCAGCTTAGGCGGGCCACTCAATGAGCAGTTCTTC
D: .
V: TRBV7-3
J: TRBJ2-1
size: .

CDR3: CASSYLQDLNLGGYTF
DNA: TGTGCCAGCAGTTACCTACAGGACCTCAACCTGGGTGGCTACACCTTC
D: .
V: TRBV6-5
J: TRBJ1-2
size: .

CDR3: CASSALTGSSGNTIYF
DNA: TGTGCCAGCAGTGCGTTAACCGGGAGCTCTGGAAACACCATATATTTT
D: .
V: TRBV6-1
J: TRBJ1-3
size: once

CDR3: CASRTYPGHSGLAGEDTQYF
DNA: TGTGCCAGCAGGACCTACCCGGGACACTCGGGACTAGCGGGAGAGGATACGCAGTATTTT
D: TRBD2
V: TRBV2
J: TRBJ2-3
size: .

CDR3: CASRLGRGQASYEQYF
DNA: TGTGCCAGCAGACTGGGGCGGGGACAGGCTTCCTACGAGCAGTACTTC
D: TRBD1
V: TRBV11-3
J: TRBJ2-7
size: .

CDR3: CASSQDGMGPYEQYF
DNA: TGTGCCAGCAGCCAAGATGGAATGGGGCCCTACGAGCAGTACTTC
D: .
V: TRBV14
J: TRBJ2-7
size: .

CDR3: CASSNLEAGELFF
DNA: TGTGCTAGCAGCAATTTGGAGGCCGGGGAGCTGTTTTTT
D: .
V: TRBV7-7
J: TRBJ2-2
size: .

CDR3: CASSSQLNNEKLFF
DNA: TGTGCCAGCAGCTCACAGCTAAATAATGAAAAACTGTTTTTT
D: .
V: TRBV9
J: TRBJ1-4
size: .

CDR3: CASTLGLAGEQYF
DNA: TGTGCCAGTACCCTGGGACTAGCGGGGGAGCAGTACTTC
D: TRBD2
V: TRBV2
J: TRBJ2-7
size: .

CDR3: CASSSTGQWAGELFF
DNA: TGTGCCAGCAGTTCAACAGGCCAATGGGCCGGGGAGCTGTTTTTT
D: .
V: TRBV28
J: TRBJ2-2
size: .

CDR3: CASSPWTGRFEKLFF
DNA: TGTGCCAGCAGCCCCTGGACAGGGCGTTTTGAAAAACTGTTTTTT
D: TRBD1
V: TRBV7-2
J: TRBJ1-4
size: once

CDR3: CASSPRDRRLEGYTF
DNA: TGTGCCAGCAGCCCCCGGGACAGGCGGTTGGAAGGCTACACCTTC
D: TRBD1
V: TRBV9
J: TRBJ1-2
size: once

CDR3: CAISHRGTDEQYF
DNA: TGTGCCATCAGTCATCGGGGGACCGACGAGCAGTACTTC
D: .
V: TRBV10-3
J: TRBJ2-7
size: .

CDR3: CASSFGRGLTEAFF
DNA: TGTGCCAGCAGTTTTGGCAGGGGGCTCACTGAAGCTTTCTTT
D: TRBD1
V: TRBV28
J: TRBJ1-1
size: .

CDR3: CASSPPSAGKDEQFF
DNA: TGTGCCAGCAGCCCCCCGTCGGCGGGAAAGGATGAGCAGTTCTTC
D: .
V: TRBV9
J: TRBJ2-1
size: .

CDR3: CASSYSGGEQYF
DNA: TGTGCCAGCAGTTACTCGGGGGGCGAGCAGTACTTC
D: .
V: TRBV6-6
J: TRBJ2-7
size: .

CDR3: CASSLQSSYNEQFF
DNA: TGCGCCAGCAGCTTACAGAGCTCCTACAATGAGCAGTTCTTC
D: .
V: TRBV5-1
J: TRBJ2-1
size: .

CDR3: CASSRLAGRAKNIQYF
DNA: TGCGCCAGCAGCCGATTAGCGGGAAGAGCCAAAAACATTCAGTACTTC
D: TRBD2
V: TRBV5-1
J: TRBJ2-4
size: .

CDR3: CASRGTGPYEQYF
DNA: TGTGCCAGCCGCGGGACAGGACCCTACGAGCAGTACTTC
D: TRBD1
V: TRBV2
J: TRBJ2-7
size: .

CDR3: CASIPRGTSGRWGGTDTQYF
DNA: TGTGCCAGCATACCGAGAGGGACTAGCGGGAGATGGGGGGGGACAGATACGCAGTATTTT
D: TRBD2
V: TRBV27
J: TRBJ2-3
size: .